These T cell receptor beta chains were read from a single sample in a study of sequential checkpoint blockade in melanoma. Method: immunoSEQ multiplex PCR; TCRdb's copy keeps in-frame clones and lacks some. The sample lists roughly 3,800 clones, around 60% seen once, with approximately 73% in the top ten. The source was CD8+ T cells sorted from blood (inferred from file names), collected from a patient given nivolumab and ipilimumab in sequence. The source of these receptors is a human donor with melanoma. CDR3s include the opening cysteine and the closing phenylalanine or tryptophan. Fields, in order: V gene, clone size, J gene, D gene, CDR3 DNA, CDR3 protein. A D gene is named only where the DNA matches it firmly. Rows may omit the clone size; those that give it use once, few, many or a size class.

TRBV7-6	NA	TRBJ2-1	TRBD2	TGTGCCAGCAGCCATATTACTAGCGGGACAGACTCCTACAATGAGCAGTTCTTC	CASSHITSGTDSYNEQFF
TRBV11-3	NA	TRBJ1-2	NA	TGTGCCAGCAGCTTCGACTCGCAGGGGAGCTATGGCTACACCTTC	CASSFDSQGSYGYTF
TRBV27	NA	TRBJ1-2	NA	TGTGCCAGCAGTGCCGGGGGGGGCTACACCTTC	CASSAGGGYTF
TRBV9	few	TRBJ1-1	NA	TGTGCCAGCAGCCCGTCAGGATATTCGAACACTGAAGCTTTCTTT	CASSPSGYSNTEAFF
TRBV7-6	NA	TRBJ2-2	NA	TGTGCCAGCAGCCCCTCTCCTCCCACCGGGGAGCTGTTTTTT	CASSPSPPTGELFF
TRBV13	few	TRBJ2-1	NA	TGTGCCAGCAGCTTAGTAGCACGGGAGCAGTTCTTC	CASSLVAREQFF
TRBV5-6	NA	TRBJ1-1	NA	TGTGCCAGCAGCCCGGCGGAGATTTGGATGGACACTGAAGCTTTCTTT	CASSPAEIWMDTEAFF
TRBV28	NA	TRBJ2-2	TRBD1	TGTGCCAGCAGTTTGAGGACAGGGATTCACGGGGAGCTGTTTTTT	CASSLRTGIHGELFF
TRBV5-1	NA	TRBJ2-3	TRBD2	TGCGCCAGCAGCTTAGTGATTACCGGGACTAGCGGCACAGATACGCAGTATTTT	CASSLVITGTSGTDTQYF
TRBV7-2	NA	TRBJ2-7	NA	TGTGCCAGCAGCTTAATTTTACCGATCGTCAGCTTC	CASSLILPIVSF
TRBV19	NA	TRBJ2-2	NA	TGTGCCAGTAGTATTGGGGCGCGGGGCACCGGGGAGCTGTTTTTT	CASSIGARGTGELFF
TRBV27	few	TRBJ2-2	TRBD2	TGTGCCAGCAGTTTAGGCGGGGGGGCTACCGGGGAGCTGTTTTTT	CASSLGGGATGELFF
TRBV27	once	TRBJ2-2	NA	TGTGCCAGCAGTTTCAGGGGCGGTACCGGGGAGCTGTTTTTT	CASSFRGGTGELFF
TRBV27	NA	TRBJ2-7	NA	TGTGCCAGCAGTTTAGGAGGGACAGCAACATACTACGAGCAGTACTTC	CASSLGGTATYYEQYF
TRBV27	few	TRBJ1-1	NA	TGTGCCAGCAGTTTGTCAATCAGCACTGAAGCTTTCTTT	CASSLSISTEAFF
TRBV19	NA	TRBJ2-7	NA	TGTGCCAGTAGTATAGGCGGCGGGATTTACTACGAGCAGTACTTC	CASSIGGGIYYEQYF
TRBV7-2	NA	TRBJ1-5	NA	TGTGCCAGCAGCCGAGCCGCGGGGCGCCATCAGCCCCAGCATTTT	CASSRAAGRHQPQHF
TRBV2	NA	TRBJ2-1	NA	TGTGCCAGCAGGGGAGACAACAGGGATGAGCAGTTCTTC	CASRGDNRDEQFF
TRBV7-6	few	TRBJ2-1	TRBD2	TGTGCCAGCAGCAAACCGTTAGGACTAGGGAATGAGCAGTTCTTC	CASSKPLGLGNEQFF
TRBV29-1	NA	TRBJ2-2	TRBD1	TGCAGCGTCACAGGGGATTACACCGGGGAGCTGTTTTTT	CSVTGDYTGELFF
TRBV25-1	NA	TRBJ2-7	TRBD1	TGTGCCAGCAGTGTGGACAGGGGGGAAATCGAGCAGTACTTC	CASSVDRGEIEQYF
TRBV27	few	TRBJ2-2	NA	TGTGCCAGCAGCCCGCCCCGGACTTGGAACACCGGGGAGCTGTTTTTT	CASSPPRTWNTGELFF
TRBV14	NA	TRBJ2-3	NA	TGTGCCAGCAGCCAAGAAGGCTTCGGACTATTCACAGATACGCAGTATTTT	CASSQEGFGLFTDTQYF
TRBV1	once	TRBJ2-1	NA	TGCACCAGCAGCCCTACGGGGTCACTAGCGGGCTATAACAATGAGCAGTTCTTC	CTSSPTGSLAGYNNEQFF
TRBV5-6	few	TRBJ1-2	NA	TGTGCCAGCGCTAGGTGGGATGGCTACACCTTC	CASARWDGYTF
TRBV19	NA	TRBJ2-2	NA	TGTGCCAGTAGTCTCGGGATTATGAACACCGGGGAGCTGTTTTTT	CASSLGIMNTGELFF
TRBV6-5	few	TRBJ2-7	TRBD2	TGTGCCAGCAGGACTAGCGGGGGGGAGTCCTACGAGCAGTACTTC	CASRTSGGESYEQYF
TRBV2	NA	TRBJ2-3	NA	TGTGCCAGCAGGTCGGGAGTGGCGCCCAGCACAGATACGCAGTATTTT	CASRSGVAPSTDTQYF
TRBV10-3	NA	TRBJ2-5	NA	TGTGCCACCATGGTAGCGGTTGGTCAAGAGACCCAGTACTTC	CATMVAVGQETQYF
TRBV19	NA	TRBJ2-7	NA	TGTGCCAGTAGTATAGGGGGTCAGGGGCTCAACGAGCAGTACTTC	CASSIGGQGLNEQYF
TRBV27	NA	TRBJ2-3	TRBD2	TGTGCCAGCAGTTTATCGGGGAGCGGGGGGGCCGCCGGGCAGTATTTT	CASSLSGSGGAAGQYF
TRBV6-5	NA	TRBJ1-2	TRBD1	TGTGCCAGCAGTTCAGGGGGCTGGGGCTACACCTTC	CASSSGGWGYTF
TRBV28	NA	TRBJ2-2	NA	TGTGCCAGCAGTTTATTCAGGGCTGACGGGGAGCTGTTTTTT	CASSLFRADGELFF
TRBV5-4	NA	TRBJ2-7	TRBD1	TGTGCCAGCAGCCAAGATTCGTGGGCAGGGGGCTACGAGCAGTACTTC	CASSQDSWAGGYEQYF
TRBV27	once	TRBJ2-3	TRBD2	TGTGCCAGCAGTCTTCTAGCGGGAGGAAGCACAGATACGCAGTATTTT	CASSLLAGGSTDTQYF
TRBV28	NA	TRBJ2-3	TRBD2	TGTGCCAGCAGTCTGTCCAGCGGGGGCCTCACAGATACGCAGTATTTT	CASSLSSGGLTDTQYF
TRBV5-4	NA	TRBJ2-7	TRBD2	TGTGCCAGCAGCCCTACGGGACTAGCGGGGTACGAGCAGTACTTC	CASSPTGLAGYEQYF
TRBV27	NA	TRBJ2-7	TRBD1	TGTGCCAGCAGTTCCCTACCCCACAGGGGGAACGAGCAGTACTTC	CASSSLPHRGNEQYF
TRBV5-6	NA	TRBJ1-1	NA	TGTGCCAGCTTGACAGGAGGGAACACTGAAGCTTTCTTT	CASLTGGNTEAFF
TRBV28	NA	TRBJ2-7	NA	TGTGCCAGCAGCCAGGTGGGCGGGGTGGCCTACGAGCAGTACTTC	CASSQVGGVAYEQYF
TRBV4-3	NA	TRBJ2-1	NA	TGCGCCAGCAGCCAAGATGTTAGCGGCACAGACAATGAGCAGTTCTTC	CASSQDVSGTDNEQFF
TRBV6-5	NA	TRBJ1-2	NA	TGTGCCAGCAGTTACTCTATAGAGGGAGACTATGGCTACACCTTC	CASSYSIEGDYGYTF